Shown below are 28 T cell receptor beta chains from a single sample sequenced in a study of post-analysis software for immune sequencing data. Study conclusions and caveats: Compared with controls, patients had more of 4 to 6 TRBV segments, including TRBV5-6, TRBV5-1 and TRBV20-1.

The library was made from cDNA and included unique molecular identifiers. From the PCR reads, TCRdb called clonotypes with MiXCR, one entry per CDR3 protein. The table has 450,000 or so distinct CDR3 sequences, around 40% seen once; the top ten hold 9.5% to 13%. Antigens for these TCRs are unknown. Material: blood. Receptors originate from a girl between 5 and 17 years old with multiple sclerosis.

This clonotype was observed many times. The genes are TRBV6-2 or TRBV6-3 and TRBJ2-7, with D unclear. Looked up from germline, CDR1 is MNHEY and CDR2 is SVGEGT. V was cut by 2 bases and J by 3 bases, with 2 bases left in between. The CDR3 is 11 amino acids. The DNA of the CDR3 is TGTGCCAGCAGTTACCTCTACGAGCAGTACTTC. Amino acid sequence: CASSYLYEQYF.

Only a few counts were recorded for this clonotype. The V and J genes are TRBV18 and TRBJ1-1; 7 positions agree with TRBD1. CDR1 KGHSH and CDR2 LQKENI come from the germline V gene. V trimming: 5 bases; J trimming: 1 base; junction bases outside the gene matches: 4. The CDR3 sequence is 14 residues long. The CDR3 DNA reads TGTGCCAGCTCAATAGGGACAGCGAACACTGAAGCTTTCTTT. Amino acids: CASSIGTANTEAFF.

The chain carries TRBV6-1 and TRBJ1-2; D is undetermined. The V end was cut by 2 bases, the J end by 5 bases, with 12 bases between. Germline assignment: CDR1 MNHNS and CDR2 SASEGT. The CDR3 contains 14 residues. CDR3 nucleotide sequence: TGTGCCAGCAGTGAAACAGAAACCCTGTATGGCTACACCTTC. Its translation is CASSETETLYGYTF.

The V and J genes are TRBV9 and TRBJ2-1; unclear D gene. The CDR3 is made up of 16 amino acids. Germline V lookup: CDR1 SGDLS, CDR2 YYNGEE. The ends were cut back, 1 base at V and 4 bases at J, with 15 bases in the middle. The CDR3 DNA is TGTGCCAGCAGCGTACAGTCGAGCATATTTTACAATGAGCAGTTCTTC. The encoded protein is CASSVQSSIFYNEQFF.

The chain has TRBV24-1 and TRBJ2-1; TRBD2 matches at 10 bases. This CDR3 has 17 residues. Losses at the gene ends were 3 bases for V and 7 bases for J; bases not matched to a gene: 11. The germline V gene has CDR1 KGHDR and CDR2 SFDVKD. CDR3 sequence reads: CATSDPSSGRTKNEQFF. DNA for the CDR3: TGTGCCACCAGTGATCCATCTAGCGGGAGAACGAAGAATGAGCAGTTCTTC.

CDR3 sequence: CASSPRGPFGYTF. CDR3 in DNA: TGCGCCAGCAGCCCCCGGGGGCCATTTGGCTACACCTTC. The rearrangement joins TRBV5-1 to TRBJ1-2, with TRBD1 as a possible D gene (6 bases). Per the germline V gene, CDR1 is SGHRS and CDR2 is YFSETQ. V lost 4 bases and J 7 bases, leaving 14 bases between the germline ends. CDR3 length equals 13 residues.

On this clonotype itself: A junction end diverges from the germline sequence, so it may reflect a read error. The chain combines TRBV7-7 with TRBJ2-1; D remains ambiguous. Germline V gene sequence: CDR1 SSHAT, CDR2 FNYEAQ (reference sequence). The CDR3 has 14 amino acids. The CDR3 spells CASSPSRSYNEQFF. For the CDR3, the DNA is TGTGCTAGCAGCCCCAGTAGGTCCTACAATGAGCAGTTCTTC.

The chain employs TRBV5-1 and TRBJ1-1; D is uncertain. Trimming removed 1 base from V and 0 bases from J, with 7 bases in between. The germline V gene has CDR1 SGHRS and CDR2 YFSETQ. This CDR3 is 14 amino acids long. The chain's CDR3 is CASSLMQLNTEAFF. DNA of the CDR3: TGCGCCAGCAGCTTGATGCAATTGAACACTGAAGCTTTCTTT.

CDR3 bases: TGTGCCAGCAGTGAGAGGAGTTGGACTTCGGCTTTCTTT. As protein: CASSERSWTSAFF. The V gene is TRBV6-1, the J gene TRBJ1-1; no clear D. Looked up from germline, CDR1 is MNHNS and CDR2 is SASEGT. The V end lost 3 bases, the J end lost 11 bases, and 16 bases lay between the germline ends. CDR3 length equals 13 residues.

The chain uses TRBV7-3 and TRBJ2-5, with D tentatively TRBD1 or TRBD2 (5 bases each). The CDR3 has 18 amino acids. Trimming took 5 bases from V and 1 from J, leaving 23 bases between them. The V gene's germline CDR1 is SGHTA and CDR2 FQGTGA. The CDR3 nucleotides read TGTGCCAGCAGCCCGCGAGGGGCCCAGCGGTGCTTCCAAGAGACCCAGTACTTC. Amino acid sequence: CASSPRGAQRCFQETQYF.

This clonotype was seen more than once but under ten times. The chain recombines TRBV10-2 with TRBJ2-7; 10 bases fit TRBD2. Germline V gene data show CDR1 as WSHSY and CDR2 as SAAADI. The CDR3 spans 14 residues. The J segment lost 11 bases and the V segment lost 0 bases, leaving 7 bases of the junction unmatched. CDR3 in amino acids: CASSESSGRGGEYF. The CDR3 coding sequence is TGCGCCAGCAGTGAGTCCAGCGGGAGGGGTGGCGAGTACTTC.

The chain combines TRBV4-1 with TRBJ2-4; TRBD1 aligns across 9 bases. The end of the DNA is better explained by TRBJ2-7, so the J call may be wrong. This CDR3 contains 15 residues. Per germline, CDR1 MGHRA and CDR2 YSYEKL. The CDR3 DNA reads as TGCGCCAGCAGCCATTTAACAGGGGGCCGATACGAGCAGTACTTC. This gives the protein CASSHLTGGRYEQYF.

Concerning this clonotype: One junction end does not reproduce the germline sequence, and a read error may be involved. The chain uses TRBV4-2 and TRBJ1-5; 8 nucleotides match TRBD1. The CDR3 loop spans 16 amino acids. Germline V gives CDR1 LGHNA, CDR2 YNFKEQ. The CDR3 DNA reads as TGTGCCAGCAGCCAAGACTGGACAGGGCATAATCAGCCCCGGCATTTT. Its translation is CASSQDWTGHNQPRHF.

V usage is TRBV10-3 and J usage is TRBJ2-7; 10 nucleotides match TRBD2. J was trimmed by 2 bases and V by 5 bases; bases with no gene match: 6. CDR1 and CDR2 from the germline V gene are ENHRY and SYGVKD. This CDR3 contains 15 residues. The CDR3 loop is CAISSGLATTYEQYF. Here the CDR3 DNA reads TGTGCCATCAGTTCGGGACTAGCGACTACCTACGAGCAGTACTTC.

This clonotype turned up a few times. V gene TRBV5-6 combines with J gene TRBJ2-5; 10 bases match TRBD2. The CDR3 has 19 residues. Per germline, CDR1 SGHDT and CDR2 YYEEEE. V trimming: 4 bases; J trimming: 0 bases; junction bases outside the gene matches: 15. CDR3 in amino acids: CASSVLTSGEYLYQETQYF. Written as DNA, the CDR3 is TGTGCCAGCAGCGTACTCACTAGCGGGGAATACTTATACCAAGAGACCCAGTACTTC.

The rearrangement links TRBV18 to TRBJ2-1; D is unclear. Trimming shortened V by 0 bases and J by 5 bases, and 17 bases separated the two germline ends. The germline gives CDR1 KGHSH, CDR2 LQKENI. The CDR3 is made up of 17 amino acids. The CDR3 DNA sequence: TGTGCCAGCTCACCACCCGGGTCAGCGAACAGAAACAATGAGCAGTTCTTC. It yields the protein CASSPPGSANRNNEQFF.

The chain recombines TRBV3-1 with TRBJ2-6, with D perhaps matching TRBD2 (6 bases). Trimming stripped 1 base from V and 2 bases from J, with 9 bases between. The CDR3 extends over 16 amino acids. Germline values: CDR1 LGHDT, CDR2 YNNKEL (reference sequence). This CDR3 reads CASSQGDFTGANVLTF. The CDR3 DNA reads as TGTGCCAGCAGCCAAGGGGACTTTACTGGGGCCAACGTCCTGACTTTC.

The J gene is TRBJ2-4, the V gene TRBV6-6; D is tentatively TRBD1 or TRBD2 (5 bases each). The J call may be wrong; the DNA end is better matched by TRBJ2-7. This CDR3 is built from 15 residues. Germline assignment: CDR1 MNHNY and CDR2 SVGAGI (reference sequence). The CDR3: CASSLIGTAVYEQYF. CDR3 in DNA: TGTGCCAGCAGTCTTATAGGGACGGCTGTCTACGAGCAGTACTTC.

The CDR3: CASSLAGNSPLHF. CDR3 DNA: TGTGCCAGCAGCTTGGCTGGTAATTCACCCCTCCACTTT. The gene calls are TRBV7-8 and TRBJ1-6; D ambiguous. The ends were cut back, 3 bases at V and 6 bases at J, with 6 bases in the middle. Germline lookup yields CDR1 SGHVS and CDR2 FQNEAQ. The CDR3 consists of 13 residues.

CDR3 bases: TGTGCCACCAGCAGAGAGCGGGACTCGAGGAGCTACGAGCAGTACTTC. The encoded protein is CATSRERDSRSYEQYF. V is TRBV15 and J is TRBJ2-7; D might be TRBD2 (6 bases). The CDR3 sequence is 16 residues long. Germline CDR1 reads LNHNV; CDR2 reads YYDKDF (reference sequence). V lost 0 bases and J 3 bases, leaving 15 bases between the germline ends. The full variable domain, with the rest looked up from reference TRBV15 and TRBJ2-7, is DAMVIQNPRYQVTQFGKPVTLSCSQTLNHNVMYWYQQKSSQAPKLLFHYYDKDFNNEADTPDNFQSRRPNTSFCFLDIRSPGLGDTAMYLCATSRERDSRSYEQYFGPGTRLTVT.

The chain combines TRBV7-8 with TRBJ2-7, with 9 positions matching TRBD2. This CDR3 region has 17 residues. Germline trimming cut 8 bases from V and 0 bases from J; bases unmatched to any gene: 14. CDR1 is SGHVS and CDR2 is FQNEAQ in the germline V gene. CDR3 in amino acids: CASGSDPTSGSSYEQYF. Here the CDR3 DNA reads TGTGCCAGCGGCTCCGACCCGACTAGCGGAAGCTCCTACGAGCAGTACTTC.

V is TRBV20-1 and J is TRBJ1-4, with a weak D call TRBD1 (6 bases). CDR1 is DFQATT and CDR2 is SNEGSKA in the germline V gene (reference sequence). The CDR3 consists of 14 residues. V dropped 2 bases and J dropped 7 bases, with 14 bases sitting between them. The CDR3 nucleotides are TGCAGTGCTAGATCAGGGGATCGGAGTGAAAAACTGTTTTTT. Translation: CSARSGDRSEKLFF.

This clonotype was picked up a small number of times. The chain recombines TRBV4-2 with TRBJ2-4, with D perhaps TRBD1 (6 bases). Matching the DNA end better, TRBJ2-7 makes the J call doubtful. CDR1 is LGHNA, CDR2 YNFKEQ, per germline. The length of the CDR3 is 12 residues. CDR3 sequence: CASSQEGGEQYF. The CDR3 DNA reads as TGTGCCAGCAGCCAAGAAGGGGGCGAGCAGTACTTC.

The rearrangement uses TRBV4-1 and TRBJ2-5, with a weak D call TRBD1 (6 bases). Germline loops: CDR1 MGHRA, CDR2 YSYEKL. The V gene lost 0 bases and the J gene lost 2 bases, with 16 bases spanning the gap. The CDR3 runs to 17 residues. DNA for the CDR3: TGCGCCAGCAGCCAAGATGGGCGGGCAGGGGCGCAAGAGACCCAGTACTTC. Translated: CASSQDGRAGAQETQYF.

The genes are TRBV3-1 and TRBJ2-1; D not resolved. The V gene lost 3 bases and the J gene lost 5 bases, with 14 bases spanning the gap. The V gene's germline CDR1 is LGHDT and CDR2 YNNKEL (reference sequence). The CDR3 consists of 15 residues. Written as DNA, the CDR3 is TGTGCCAGCAGCCAGCCGCGACCCCAAAACAATGAGCAGTTCTTC. Protein: CASSQPRPQNNEQFF.

Of note for this clonotype: A much more abundant neighbour one base away suggests this may be a read error. CDR3 sequence (DNA): TGCAGCGTCCGACAGGGACAAGATTCCTACGGGCAGTACTTC. This translates into CSVRQGQDSYGQYF. The genes are TRBV29-1 and TRBJ2-5; TRBD1 agrees at 7 bases. The CDR3 is 14 amino acids. Germline trimming cut 6 bases from V and 11 bases from J; bases unmatched to any gene: 18. Germline V gives CDR1 SQVTM, CDR2 ANQGSEA.

This chain joins TRBV7-9 and TRBJ1-1; TRBD1 matches at 7 bases. V shed 6 bases and J 4 bases; nucleotides not matched to a gene: 11. The CDR3 loop spans 15 amino acids. Germline V gene sequence: CDR1 SEHNR, CDR2 FQNEAQ (reference sequence). The CDR3 sequence is CASRVSTGFSTEAFF. Here the CDR3 DNA reads TGTGCCAGCAGAGTCTCGACAGGGTTCTCCACTGAAGCTTTCTTT.

DNA for the CDR3: TGTGCCAGCAGCCCCCAAGCAGGCCTGTGGAGGACCAGGGAGCAGTTCTTC. Translated, it gives CASSPQAGLWRTREQFF. This chain joins TRBV7-2 and TRBJ2-1, with a possible D match to TRBD2 (5 bases). Germline V gene data show CDR1 as SGHTA and CDR2 as FQGNSA. The CDR3 is 17 amino acids. The V end was cut by 5 bases, the J end by 10 bases, with 27 bases between. Based on the CDR3 plus reference TRBV7-2 and TRBJ2-1, the full variable domain is GAGVSQSPSNKVTEKGKDVELRCDPISGHTALYWYRQSLGQGLEFLIYFQGNSAPDKSGLPSDRFSAERTGGSVSTLTIQRTQQEDSAVYLCASSPQAGLWRTREQFFGPGTRLTVL.